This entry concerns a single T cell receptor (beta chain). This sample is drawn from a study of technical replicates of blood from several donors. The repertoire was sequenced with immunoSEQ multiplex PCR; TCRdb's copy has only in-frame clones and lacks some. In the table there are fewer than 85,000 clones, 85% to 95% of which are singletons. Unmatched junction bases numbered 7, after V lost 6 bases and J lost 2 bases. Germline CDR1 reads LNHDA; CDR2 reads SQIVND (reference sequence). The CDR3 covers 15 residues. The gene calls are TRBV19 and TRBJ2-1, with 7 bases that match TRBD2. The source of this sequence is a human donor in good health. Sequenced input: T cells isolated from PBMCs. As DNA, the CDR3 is TGTGCCAGTAGGGACGCGGGAGTACCCTACAATGAGCAGTTCTTC. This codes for CASRDAGVPYNEQFF.